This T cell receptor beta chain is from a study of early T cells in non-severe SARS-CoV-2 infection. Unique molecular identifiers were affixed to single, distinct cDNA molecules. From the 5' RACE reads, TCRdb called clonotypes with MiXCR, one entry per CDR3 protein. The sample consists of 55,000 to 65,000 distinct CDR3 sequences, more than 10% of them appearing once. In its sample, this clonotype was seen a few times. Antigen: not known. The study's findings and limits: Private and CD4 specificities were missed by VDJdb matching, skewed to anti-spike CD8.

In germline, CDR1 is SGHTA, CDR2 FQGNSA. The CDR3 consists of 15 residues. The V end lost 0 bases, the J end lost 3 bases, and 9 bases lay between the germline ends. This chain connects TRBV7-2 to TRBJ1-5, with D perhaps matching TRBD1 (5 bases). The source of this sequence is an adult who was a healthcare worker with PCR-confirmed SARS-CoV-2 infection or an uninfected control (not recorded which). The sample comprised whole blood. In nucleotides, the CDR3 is TGTGCCAGCAGCTTAGCTGGGACTTCCAATCAGCCCCAGCATTTT. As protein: CASSLAGTSNQPQHF.